Each of the 18 T cell receptor beta chains below was sequenced from the same sample in a study of blood T cells in healthy people across ages. PCR was performed a second time for about 7 to 11 cycles using a sample-barcoded 5' primer and a J-beta primer mix. From the 5' RACE reads, TCRdb called clonotypes with MiXCR, one entry per CDR3 protein. The data hold approximately 940,000 distinct CDR3 sequences, with about 44% observed a single time. The sample taken for sequencing was blood. The receptors come from a young man in good health.

The chain combines TRBV5-1 with TRBJ2-4; TRBD1 might be the D (6 bases). Trimming stripped 0 bases from V and 6 bases from J, with 13 bases between. This CDR3 is built from 15 residues. Per germline, CDR1 SGHRS and CDR2 YFSETQ. The CDR3: CASSLGVQGINIQYF. The CDR3 coding sequence is TGCGCCAGCAGCTTGGGTGTCCAGGGGATAAACATTCAGTACTTC.

The rearrangement joins TRBV5-1 to TRBJ2-3; TRBD2 aligns across 7 bases. The CDR3 covers 16 residues. Germline V lookup: CDR1 SGHRS, CDR2 YFSETQ. Trimming cost V 0 bases and J 4 bases; bases outside gene matches: 8. CDR3 protein: CASSLGATSSADTQYF. In DNA form, the CDR3 reads TGCGCCAGCAGCTTGGGAGCGACTAGCAGTGCAGATACGCAGTATTTT.

This chain uses TRBV5-1 with TRBJ2-7; D gene ambiguous. V shed 4 bases and J shed 7 bases, with 21 bases lying between them. CDR3 length: 15 amino acids. CDR1 and CDR2 from the germline V gene are SGHRS and YFSETQ. The CDR3 spells CASSHPTSTNNEQYF. The CDR3 nucleotides are TGCGCCAGCAGCCATCCGACATCTACTAACAATGAGCAGTACTTC.

This clonotype occurred a few times. This chain links TRBV29-1 with TRBJ2-7; 7 bases agree with TRBD1. J gave up 4 bases and V 2 bases, and 8 bases lay outside the gene matches. The length of the CDR3 is 14 residues. Per the germline V gene, CDR1 is SQVTM and CDR2 is ANQGSEA. The CDR3: CSVELRDREYEQYF. The CDR3 nucleotides are TGCAGCGTTGAATTGAGGGACAGAGAGTACGAGCAGTACTTC.

V gene TRBV20-1 combines with J gene TRBJ1-5, with D possibly being TRBD1 (5 bases). Trimming shortened V by 6 bases and J by 7 bases, and 19 bases separated the two germline ends. The CDR3 extends over 14 amino acids. CDR1 DFQATT and CDR2 SNEGSKA come from the germline V gene (reference sequence). Written as DNA, the CDR3 is TGCAGTGCCGCCGGGACTAGAACGGGGCAGCCCCAGCATTTT. It yields the protein CSAAGTRTGQPQHF.

The J gene is TRBJ2-1, the V gene TRBV7-2; D gene uncertain. The germline gives CDR1 SGHTA, CDR2 FQGNSA. V was clipped by 1 base and J by 10 bases, with 14 bases between them. There are 14 residues in the CDR3. The DNA for the CDR3 is TGTGCCAGCAGCTTAGTAGCCAGCACCACCGAGCAGTTCTTC. Protein sequence: CASSLVASTTEQFF. The complete variable domain, with remaining parts taken from reference TRBV7-2 and TRBJ2-1, reads GAGVSQSPSNKVTEKGKDVELRCDPISGHTALYWYRQSLGQGLEFLIYFQGNSAPDKSGLPSDRFSAERTGGSVSTLTIQRTQQEDSAVYLCASSLVASTTEQFFGPGTRLTVL.

In the case of this clonotype: An end of the junction does not agree with germline; a read error may underlie this. The chain is built from TRBV11-2 and TRBJ1-1; 7 nucleotides line up with TRBD1. Germline V CDR1 and CDR2: SGHAT, FQNNGV. The CDR3 covers 17 residues. Here the CDR3 reads CVSSLILNRGLNTEAFF. In DNA, the CDR3 is TGTGTCAGCAGCTTAATCCTTAACAGGGGACTGAACACTGAAGCTTTCTTT.

This chain uses TRBV20-1 with TRBJ2-5, with D possibly being TRBD1 (5 bases). TRBJ2-7 matches the DNA end more closely, so the J call is doubtful. Germline values: CDR1 DFQATT, CDR2 SNEGSKA (reference sequence). The CDR3 totals 14 residues. The CDR3 sequence is CSARAQGESYEQYF. CDR3 in DNA: TGCAGTGCTAGAGCTCAGGGTGAGTCCTACGAGCAGTACTTC.

This clonotype was counted many times. This chain joins TRBV6-6 and TRBJ2-7; a weak D match, TRBD1 (5 bases). Germline V gives CDR1 MNHNY, CDR2 SVGAGI (reference sequence). Trimming shortened V by 10 bases and J by 0 bases, and 13 bases separated the two germline ends. CDR3 length: 13 amino acids. The CDR3 sequence: CAISKGPSYEQYF. The CDR3 coding sequence is TGTGCCATCTCCAAGGGGCCCTCCTACGAGCAGTACTTC.

This clonotype was detected a few times. As DNA, the CDR3 is TGTGCCAGCAGCTTAGATCCTGGTAGTAGTTTTGTTCCCGGGGAGCTGTTTTTT. Its protein product is CASSLDPGSSFVPGELFF. The chain recombines TRBV11-3 with TRBJ2-2; no reliable D call. CDR1 is SGHNT and CDR2 is YENEEA in the germline V gene. V lost 0 bases and J 6 bases, leaving 20 bases between the germline ends. The CDR3 spans 18 residues. The variable domain in full, with the rest retrieved from reference TRBV11-3 and TRBJ2-2, is EAGVVQSPRYKIIEKKQPVAFWCNPISGHNTLYWYLQNLGQGPELLIRYENEEAVDDSQLPKDRFSAERLKGVDSTLKIQPAELGDSAVYLCASSLDPGSSFVPGELFFGEGSRLTVL.

The chain is built from TRBV5-1 and TRBJ2-7; the match to TRBD1 covers 7 bases. The CDR3 totals 14 residues. With V trimmed by 3 bases and J by 2 bases, 5 bases remained unmatched. CDR1 and CDR2 (germline): SGHRS, YFSETQ. This CDR3 is CASSSEDRAYEQYF. CDR3 DNA: TGCGCCAGCAGCTCTGAAGACAGGGCCTACGAGCAGTACTTC.

This chain connects TRBV6-2 or TRBV6-3 to TRBJ2-1, with D possibly being TRBD1 or TRBD2 (6 bases each). V was pared by 0 bases and J by 7 bases, with 16 bases between. CDR3 length: 16 residues. Germline V gene sequence: CDR1 MNHEY, CDR2 SVGEGT. CDR3 in amino acids: CASSYSTGAVWNEQFF. As DNA, the CDR3 is TGTGCCAGCAGTTACTCGACGGGGGCCGTGTGGAATGAGCAGTTCTTC.

This chain uses TRBV12-3 or TRBV12-4 with TRBJ2-3; D gene uncertain. The CDR3 extends over 16 amino acids. Deletions cut 0 bases from V and 0 bases from J, with 10 bases between. CDR3 residues: CASSLAPRSSTDTQYF. The CDR3 DNA sequence: TGTGCCAGCAGTTTAGCGCCAAGATCTAGCACAGATACGCAGTATTTT.

This clonotype has just a few counts. The chain is built from TRBV6-5 and TRBJ2-7; D call uncertain. Trimming shortened V by 7 bases and J by 1 base, and 17 bases separated the two germline ends. CDR3 length equals 15 residues. Looked up from germline, CDR1 is MNHEY and CDR2 is SVGAGI. DNA for the CDR3: TGTGCCAGCACTCTCAGTGTCCTCGGGTCCTACGAGCAGTACTTC. Translating gives CASTLSVLGSYEQYF.

The sample holds a few counts of this clonotype. This chain joins TRBV4-3 and TRBJ2-2; D ambiguous. The CDR3 covers 12 residues. Germline CDR1 LGHNA, CDR2 YSLEER. The V end lost 4 bases, the J end lost 7 bases, and 7 bases lay between the germline ends. CDR3 nucleotide sequence: TGCGCCAGCAGCCCGGGTCTCGGGGAGCTGTTTTTT. Residues: CASSPGLGELFF.

V usage is TRBV7-9 and J usage is TRBJ1-2, with D hard to call. The germline gives CDR1 SEHNR, CDR2 FQNEAQ (reference sequence). Trimming shortened V by 6 bases and J by 10 bases, and 18 bases separated the two germline ends. The CDR3 is 13 amino acids. The CDR3 sequence is CASSYGPWSDYTF. The CDR3 region has the DNA TGTGCCAGCAGTTATGGGCCCTGGAGTGACTACACCTTC.

The chain joins TRBV12-3 or TRBV12-4 to TRBJ2-3; D might be TRBD2 (5 bases). CDR3 length: 12 amino acids. With 8 bases removed from V and 2 bases from J, the gap between germline ends came to 8 bases. The CDR3 spells CASGRDTDTQYF. The CDR3 bases are TGTGCCAGCGGACGGGACACAGATACGCAGTATTTT.

This clonotype was seen ten or more times. The chain combines TRBV5-1 with TRBJ2-1, with 8 bases aligning to TRBD1. Germline lookup yields CDR1 SGHRS and CDR2 YFSETQ. J lost 5 bases, V lost 2 bases, and 3 bases had no gene match. This CDR3 comprises 14 residues. The CDR3, as DNA: TGCGCCAGCAGCTTCGGGACAGGTGACAATGAGCAGTTCTTC. As protein: CASSFGTGDNEQFF. The full variable domain, its missing parts supplied by reference TRBV5-1 and TRBJ2-1, is KAGVTQTPRYLIKTRGQQVTLSCSPISGHRSVSWYQQTPGQGLQFLFEYFSETQRNKGNFPGRFSGRQFSNSRSEMNVSTLELGDSALYLCASSFGTGDNEQFFGPGTRLTVL.